The next 3 T cell receptor beta chains were all read from a single sample in a study of blood T cell repertoires in COVID-19 (dated by TCRdb to between 2020 and 2021). The protocol used for the library was the immunoSEQ multiplex PCR assay. TCRdb took over this immuneACCESS table, retaining in-frame rearrangements with V and J assigned. Such tables are incomplete; in checked studies, under half of the missing clones stem from an unresolved V gene, and the remainder is unexplained. In all, the sample holds some 100,000 clones, and roughly 86% of those were seen once. The ten biggest clones cover over 9% of the sample. The specimen sequenced was peripheral blood. These receptors all stem from a man in his fifties or sixties with acute or convalescent COVID-19.

The chain is built from TRBV6-1 and TRBJ2-1; 13 nucleotides align to TRBD2. V shed 0 bases and J 7 bases; nucleotides not matched to a gene: 9. CDR1 and CDR2 (germline): MNHNS, SASEGT. The CDR3 extends over 18 amino acids. CDR3 sequence reads: CASSEAQRTSGSRNEQFF. The CDR3, as DNA: TGTGCCAGCAGTGAAGCCCAAAGGACTAGCGGGAGTAGGAATGAGCAGTTCTTC.

The chain recombines TRBV28 with TRBJ2-1, with 12 bases fitting TRBD2. From germline, CDR1 is MDHEN and CDR2 SYDVKM. The CDR3 is 15 residues long. The trim removed 3 bases at V and 8 bases at J, leaving 5 bases unmatched. The CDR3, as DNA: TGTGCCAGCAGTTTTCTAGCGGGAGGGCCGGATGAGCAGTTCTTC. Translated: CASSFLAGGPDEQFF.

This chain connects TRBV3-1 (or the pseudogene TRBV3-2) to TRBJ2-1; 13 bases are shared with TRBD2. V shed 4 bases and J 9 bases; nucleotides not matched to a gene: 9. This CDR3 contains 16 residues. Germline CDR1 reads LGHDT; CDR2 reads YNNKEL (reference sequence). CDR3 region: CASSPGGLAGLAEQFF. In DNA, the CDR3 is TGTGCCAGCAGCCCCGGGGGACTAGCGGGACTTGCTGAGCAGTTCTTC.